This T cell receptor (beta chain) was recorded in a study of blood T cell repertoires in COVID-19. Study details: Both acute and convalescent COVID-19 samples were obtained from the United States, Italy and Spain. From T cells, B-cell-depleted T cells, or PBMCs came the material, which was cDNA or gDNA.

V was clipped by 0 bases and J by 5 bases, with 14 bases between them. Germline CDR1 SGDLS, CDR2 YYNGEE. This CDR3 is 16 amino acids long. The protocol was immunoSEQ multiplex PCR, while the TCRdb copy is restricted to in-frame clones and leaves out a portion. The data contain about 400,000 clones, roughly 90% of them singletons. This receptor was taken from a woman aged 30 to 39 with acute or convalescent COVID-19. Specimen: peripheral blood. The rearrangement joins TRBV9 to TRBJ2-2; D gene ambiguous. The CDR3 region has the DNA TGTGCCAGCAGCGTAGAAGCTAGTCCGCCGACCGGGGAGCTGTTTTTT. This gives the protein CASSVEASPPTGELFF.